These T cell receptor beta chains were read from a single sample in a study of T cell responses to AZD1222 COVID-19 vaccine. The assay was immunoSEQ multiplex PCR, and TCRdb's table has in-frame clones only and misses some. The table has 100,000 to 150,000 clones, approximately 91% seen once. Sample: peripheral blood, taken on day 0 of AZD1222 vaccination. These receptors came from an adult in good health. Both conserved end residues are trimmed from each CDR3. The D gene is left open where the match is weak.

d_call	cdr3_length	v_call	j_call	cdr3_aa
-	11	TRBV19	TRBJ1-2	ASTERDAIPYT
-	11	TRBV12-5	TRBJ1-1	ASGPGLNTEAF
-	13	TRBV30	TRBJ1-4	AWSERVLGGEKLF
-	15	TRBV3-1/TRBV3-2	TRBJ1-6	ASSPTRLNQKNSPLH
-	11	TRBV7-9	TRBJ1-1	ASSLTQPHEAF
-	10	TRBV25-1	TRBJ1-1	ASIGSAPKAF
-	12	TRBV27	TRBJ2-1	ASSLKAVANEQF
-	11	TRBV29-1	TRBJ1-3	SVPGSSGNTIY
TRBD1	13	TRBV30	TRBJ2-2	AWSPGQAKTGELF
-	13	TRBV6-5	TRBJ2-7	ASRDRDSTSYEQY
-	15	TRBV7-2	TRBJ1-6	ASSVRGDSSYNSPLH
-	15	TRBV6-2/TRBV6-3	TRBJ2-7	ASSPSLKEEWPYEQY
-	10	TRBV6-2/TRBV6-3	TRBJ2-7	ASSSTTYEQY
-	15	TRBV27	TRBJ1-5	ASSLEGVRGLNQPQH
-	13	TRBV4-2	TRBJ2-7	ASSQAWGDSYEQY
TRBD2	12	TRBV13	TRBJ2-1	ASSDQRGANEQF
-	13	TRBV6-5	TRBJ1-1	ATQIRRDSTTEAF
-	13	TRBV15	TRBJ1-6	ATSRGAGTNSPLH
-	13	TRBV1	TRBJ2-7	TSSQKTSENYEQY
-	11	TRBV6-1	TRBJ1-1	ASSEQGTVGAF
TRBD1	14	TRBV5-6	TRBJ2-7	ASSLYGTGLQREQY
-	15	TRBV2	TRBJ1-5	ASSGRVGGYGNQPQH
-	11	TRBV30	TRBJ2-7	AWSSSGPGEQY
-	11	TRBV4-1	TRBJ2-1	ASSQGTTREQF
-	12	TRBV6-5	TRBJ1-5	ASTPSWGGQPQH
TRBD2	12	TRBV7-2	TRBJ2-7	ASSLGRGSYEQY
TRBD1	12	TRBV5-1	TRBJ2-7	ASSGDRGVYEQY
-	10	TRBV29-1	TRBJ2-7	SVARGNYEQY
-	12	TRBV19	TRBJ1-1	ASSISSMNTEAF
TRBD1	12	TRBV29-1	TRBJ1-2	SVALTGRSYGYT
-	13	TRBV2	TRBJ1-1	ASSYQSPLNTEAF
-	10	TRBV11-2	TRBJ1-1	ASSSFRYEAF
-	15	TRBV24-1	TRBJ2-1	ATSDSTQLGSYNEQF
-	13	TRBV19	TRBJ1-2	ASSPGGGADYGYT
-	12	TRBV27	TRBJ1-5	ASSRGFGNQPQH
-	11	TRBV7-9	TRBJ2-5	ASSLGSFGTQY
TRBD1	14	TRBV5-1	TRBJ1-3	ASSWGQGGRGNTIY
TRBD1	14	TRBV9	TRBJ1-3	ASSAQGGGFWNTIY
-	11	TRBV4-3	TRBJ1-2	ASSQGVNYGYT
-	11	TRBV7-2	TRBJ2-1	ASSNIRDGEQF
-	11	TRBV7-2	TRBJ1-1	ASSFREGSEAF
-	9	TRBV20-1	TRBJ2-3	SARVADTQY
-	13	TRBV19	TRBJ2-7	ASSIFGGRTYEQY
-	11	TRBV5-6	TRBJ1-4	ASSLGQRIELF
-	12	TRBV6-5	TRBJ2-7	ASSDPGITYEQY
-	10	TRBV7-3	TRBJ2-3	ASSVIGDTQY
-	13	TRBV5-6	TRBJ1-1	ASSLGFSSGSEAF
TRBD2	15	TRBV13	TRBJ2-1	ASSLGSSGGSYNEQF
-	11	TRBV10-3	TRBJ1-1	AISEDPNTEAF
-	13	TRBV7-2	TRBJ2-5	ASSLAQGGRETQY
-	14	TRBV27	TRBJ2-5	ASSLLVAGTQETQY
TRBD2	13	TRBV3-1/TRBV3-2	TRBJ2-1	ASSQGASGGNEQF
-	11	TRBV11-3	TRBJ1-1	ASSLGTGTEAF
-	11	TRBV7-2	TRBJ1-1	ASSSQQGAEAF
TRBD2	15	TRBV27	TRBJ2-7	ASREGLAGPRDGEQY
-	14	TRBV7-6	TRBJ1-3	ASSLDEALSGNTIY
TRBD1	14	TRBV6-2/TRBV6-3	TRBJ1-2	ASSYSRTGRSYGYT
-	11	TRBV7-9	TRBJ1-2	ASSLDVSHGYT